These 15 T cell receptor beta chains were all obtained from the same sample, sequenced in a study of CD8 T cells in Susac syndrome. The authors reverse transcribed roughly 0.5 to 1 ug RNA with random hexamers. TCRdb recomputed calls from the immunoSEQ multiplex PCR reads with MiXCR, one row per CDR3 protein. The sample contains a few hundred thousand distinct CDR3 sequences, approximately 85% of which appear only once. The sample was CD8+ T cells from PBMCs. Every receptor here comes from a human donor with multiple sclerosis.

The rearrangement uses TRBV18 and TRBJ1-1; no reliable D call. V lost 2 bases and J 8 bases, leaving 9 bases between the germline ends. Germline assignment: CDR1 KGHSH and CDR2 LQKENI. This CDR3 has 12 amino acids. CDR3 nucleotides: TGTGCCAGCTCACCATTCCAACAGGAAGCTTTCTTT. This codes for CASSPFQQEAFF.

The chain uses TRBV4-3 and TRBJ2-1; D remains ambiguous. The CDR3 contains 17 residues. Trimming took 0 bases from V and 7 from J, leaving 19 bases between them. Germline V gene sequence: CDR1 LGHNA, CDR2 YSLEER. CDR3 loop: CASSQDLLGTLRNEQFF. The CDR3 bases are TGCGCCAGCAGCCAAGATCTTTTGGGCACCCTCCGGAATGAGCAGTTCTTC.

The rearrangement links TRBV28 to TRBJ2-4, with TRBD2 identical over 8 bases. Germline CDR1 is MDHEN and CDR2 is SYDVKM. Unmatched junction bases numbered 11, after V lost 6 bases and J lost 1 base. The CDR3 is made up of 17 amino acids. The CDR3 nucleotides read TGTGCCAGCAGCCAAATTAGCGGGGTGTGGGCCAAAAACATTCAGTACTTC. This gives the protein CASSQISGVWAKNIQYF.

The chain is built from TRBV7-8 and TRBJ2-1; tentative D call: TRBD1 (6 bases). V gave up 4 bases and J gave up 4 bases, with 17 bases separating them. Germline V gene sequence: CDR1 SGHVS, CDR2 FQNEAQ. This CDR3 is 16 amino acids long. CDR3 sequence (DNA): TGTGCCAGCAGCTCTCGGGCAGGGGCGAATTACAATGAGCAGTTCTTC. This translates into CASSSRAGANYNEQFF.

The genes are TRBV12-3 or TRBV12-4 and TRBJ2-1; 7 bases map to TRBD1. The CDR3 has 16 residues. The junction had 13 bases not matched to a gene; V was cut back by 5 bases and J by 6 bases. The CDR3: CASSPSATEGANEQFF. The CDR3 nucleotides are TGTGCCAGCAGTCCTTCAGCAACCGAGGGGGCCAATGAGCAGTTCTTC.

The CDR3 DNA reads TGCGCCAGCAGCCAAGTGTTAGCCAATGAGCAGTTCTTC. It codes for CASSQVLANEQFF. The chain uses TRBV4-1 and TRBJ2-1, with unresolved D. Trimming pared 1 base from V and 6 bases from J, leaving 7 bases between. Per germline, CDR1 MGHRA and CDR2 YSYEKL. The CDR3 runs 13 residues.

This clonotype occurred once. The chain carries TRBV2 and TRBJ1-2, with a tentative D call TRBD1 (5 bases). Trimming stripped 7 bases from V and 6 bases from J, with 21 bases between. The length of the CDR3 is 15 residues. The germline V gene encodes CDR1 SNHLY and CDR2 FYNNEI. DNA for the CDR3: TGTGCCAGCAAGGGGATGGGCTCCTGGAAGGATGGCTACACCTTC. Translating gives CASKGMGSWKDGYTF.

The J gene is TRBJ2-1, the V gene TRBV20-1; D tentatively reads TRBD1 or TRBD2 (5 bases each). CDR1 DFQATT and CDR2 SNEGSKA come from the germline V gene (reference sequence). The CDR3 length is 14 residues. Trimming removed 5 bases from V and 8 bases from J, with 19 bases in between. The CDR3 is CSAPRGPRGDEQFF. In DNA form, the CDR3 reads TGCAGTGCTCCGCGTGGGCCGAGGGGAGATGAGCAGTTCTTC.

The V gene is TRBV12-3 or TRBV12-4, the J gene TRBJ1-5; no firm D call. V was clipped by 7 bases and J by 3 bases, with 13 bases between them. The CDR3 has 14 residues. The CDR3 loop reads CASISSDLNQPQHF. The CDR3 nucleotides read TGTGCCAGCATTAGTTCGGACCTCAATCAGCCCCAGCATTTT.

The CDR3 DNA follows: TGTGCCAGCAGTTTGACCTCCAGCACAGATACGCAGTATTTT. The encoded protein is CASSLTSSTDTQYF. This chain joins TRBV28 and TRBJ2-3, with D uncertain. Germline V gene data show CDR1 as MDHEN and CDR2 as SYDVKM. The CDR3 extends over 14 amino acids. The V gene lost 3 bases and the J gene lost 0 bases, with 7 bases spanning the gap.

The chain couples TRBV24-1 to TRBJ2-2; D gene uncertain. The CDR3 extends over 13 amino acids. CDR1 and CDR2 from the germline V gene are KGHDR and SFDVKD. V dropped 6 bases and J dropped 6 bases, with 10 bases sitting between them. This CDR3 reads CATSRRGAGELFF. CDR3 in DNA: TGTGCCACCAGTCGTAGAGGCGCCGGGGAGCTGTTTTTT.

V gene TRBV20-1 combines with J gene TRBJ2-2, with D unresolved. V shed 1 base and J shed 3 bases, with 6 bases lying between them. The V gene's germline CDR1 is DFQATT and CDR2 SNEGSKA (reference sequence). This CDR3 region has 13 residues. CDR3 nucleotide sequence: TGCAGTGCTAGAGTGGCGGACACCGGGGAGCTGTTTTTT. It codes for CSARVADTGELFF.

This clonotype was recorded a few times. The chain carries TRBV5-4 and TRBJ2-7; 9 bases match TRBD2. CDR1 SGHNT and CDR2 YYREEE come from the germline V gene (reference sequence). The CDR3 extends over 15 amino acids. With V trimmed by 4 bases and J by 0 bases, 5 bases remained unmatched. CDR3 coding DNA: TGTGCCAGCAGCGATAGCGGGAGTATCTCCTACGAGCAGTACTTC. It is translated as CASSDSGSISYEQYF.

The chain combines TRBV7-8 with TRBJ2-5; TRBD2 matches 8 bases. J was trimmed by 5 bases and V by 1 base; bases with no gene match: 18. Germline V gene lookup returns CDR1 SGHVS and CDR2 FQNEAQ. The CDR3 covers 19 residues. CDR3 DNA sequence: TGTGCCAGCAGCTTAGAATGGTCGGCGCGGGAGGCCGGGGGGGAGACCCAGTACTTC. Protein: CASSLEWSAREAGGETQYF.

The chain recombines TRBV6-2 or TRBV6-3 with TRBJ1-1; possibly TRBD1 for D (6 bases). Germline lookup yields CDR1 MNHEY and CDR2 SVGEGT. Trimming stripped 0 bases from V and 8 bases from J, with 10 bases between. There are 13 residues in the CDR3. The CDR3 DNA reads as TGTGCCAGCAGTTACTCCCCAGGGGAGGAAGCTTTCTTT. It encodes CASSYSPGEEAFF.